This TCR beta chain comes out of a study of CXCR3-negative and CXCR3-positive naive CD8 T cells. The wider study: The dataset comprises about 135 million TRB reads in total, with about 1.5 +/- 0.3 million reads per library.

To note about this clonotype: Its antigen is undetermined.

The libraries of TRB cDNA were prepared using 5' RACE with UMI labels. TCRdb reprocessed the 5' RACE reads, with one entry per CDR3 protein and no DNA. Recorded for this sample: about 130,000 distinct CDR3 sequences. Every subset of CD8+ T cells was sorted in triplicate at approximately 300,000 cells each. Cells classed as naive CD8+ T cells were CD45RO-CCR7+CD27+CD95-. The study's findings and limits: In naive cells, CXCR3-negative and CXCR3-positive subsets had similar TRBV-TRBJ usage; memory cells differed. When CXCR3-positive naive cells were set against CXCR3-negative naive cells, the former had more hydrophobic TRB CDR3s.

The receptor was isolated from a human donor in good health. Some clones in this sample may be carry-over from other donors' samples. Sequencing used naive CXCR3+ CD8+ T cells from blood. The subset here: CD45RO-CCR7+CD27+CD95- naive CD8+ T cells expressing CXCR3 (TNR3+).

CDR3: CASGALGDTEAFF. This chain uses TRBV12-3 or TRBV12-4 with TRBJ1-1; TCRdb returns TRBD1, unconfirmable since there is no DNA. The CDR3 has 13 residues.